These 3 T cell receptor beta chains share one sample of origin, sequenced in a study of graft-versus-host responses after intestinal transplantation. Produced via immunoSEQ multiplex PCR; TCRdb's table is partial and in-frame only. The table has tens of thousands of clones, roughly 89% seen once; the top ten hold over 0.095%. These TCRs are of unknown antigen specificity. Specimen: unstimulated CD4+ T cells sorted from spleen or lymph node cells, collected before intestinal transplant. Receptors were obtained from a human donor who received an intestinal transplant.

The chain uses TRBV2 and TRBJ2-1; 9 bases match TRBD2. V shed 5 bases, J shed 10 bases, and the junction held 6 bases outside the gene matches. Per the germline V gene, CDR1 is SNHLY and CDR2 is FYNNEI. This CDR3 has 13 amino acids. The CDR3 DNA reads TGTGCCAGCAGTCTCGGCGGGGGGGGAGAGCAGTTCTTC. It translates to CASSLGGGGEQFF.

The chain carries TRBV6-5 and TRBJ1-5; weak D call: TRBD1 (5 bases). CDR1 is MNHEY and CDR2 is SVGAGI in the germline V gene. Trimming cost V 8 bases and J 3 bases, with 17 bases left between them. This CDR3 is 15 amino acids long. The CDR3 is CASGGGWGDNQPQHF. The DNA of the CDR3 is TGTGCCAGCGGGGGGGGATGGGGTGACAATCAGCCCCAGCATTTT.

CDR3 amino acids: CASSSLAGGAYNEQFF. CDR3 bases: TGTGCCAGCAGCTCACTAGCGGGGGGTGCCTACAATGAGCAGTTCTTC. The rearrangement uses TRBV7-2 and TRBJ2-1; 12 bases agree with TRBD2. The CDR3 consists of 16 residues. The V and J ends lost 4 bases and 2 bases, in that order; junction bases with no gene match: 3. The germline V gene has CDR1 SGHTA and CDR2 FQGNSA.